Following are 5 T cell receptor beta chains from one sample sequenced in a study of blood T cells in healthy people across ages. With a J-beta primer mix and a sample-barcoded 5' primer, a second PCR ran about 7 to 11 cycles. One entry per CDR3 protein results from TCRdb running MiXCR on the 5' RACE reads. The sample has 1,500,000 or so distinct CDR3 sequences; approximately 59% are singletons. Sequencing used blood. Receptors were obtained from a man younger than 30 in good health.

The chain employs TRBV21-1 and TRBJ2-7. TRBV21-1 corresponds to a pseudogene. This CDR3 has 12 residues. CDR3 sequence reads: CASRKASYEQYF. The CDR3 DNA reads TGTGCCAGCCGGAAAGCCTCCTACGAGCAGTACTTC.

There are a few counts of this clonotype. The chain joins TRBV6-1 to TRBJ2-7; a weak D match, TRBD1 (6 bases). The CDR3 totals 15 residues. V dropped 7 bases and J dropped 4 bases, with 20 bases sitting between them. The germline V gene has CDR1 MNHNS and CDR2 SASEGT. The CDR3 DNA follows: TGTGCCAGCAACCGAACAGGGCCCCACTTTTACGAGCAGTACTTC. This codes for CASNRTGPHFYEQYF.

This chain joins TRBV4-2 and TRBJ2-5; no clear D gene. The CDR3 loop spans 14 amino acids. With 0 bases removed from V and 4 bases from J, the gap between germline ends came to 9 bases. Germline V gene lookup returns CDR1 LGHNA and CDR2 YNFKEQ. This chain's CDR3 is CASSQDVGPETQYF. CDR3 in DNA: TGTGCCAGCAGCCAAGACGTCGGGCCAGAGACCCAGTACTTC.

In regard to this clonotype: An end of the junction does not agree with germline; a read error may underlie this. The chain recombines TRBV5-1 with TRBJ2-1; D not certain. Germline V gene sequence: CDR1 SGHRS, CDR2 YFSETQ. The CDR3 has 15 amino acids. CDR3 loop: CVSSLLDFSYNEQFF. CDR3 bases: TGCGTCAGCAGCTTGCTCGACTTCTCCTACAATGAGCAGTTCTTC.

The rearrangement joins TRBV29-1 to TRBJ1-2; no reliable D call. The CDR3 is 13 residues long. In germline, CDR1 is SQVTM, CDR2 ANQGSEA. Trimming stripped 7 bases from V and 2 bases from J, with 14 bases between. CDR3 residues: CSGAGRRNYGYTF. CDR3 in DNA: TGCAGCGGTGCGGGCAGAAGGAACTATGGCTACACCTTC.